Listed below are T cell receptor beta chains from one sample, sequenced in a study of neurological immune-mediated disorders. TCRdb re-derived calls from the 5' RACE reads in MiXCR, one entry per CDR3 protein. This sample yields 77,000 or so distinct CDR3 sequences, of which about 9% are seen a single time; around 1.7% belongs to the top ten. The sample was PBMCs. Receptors originate from a man aged 45-65 years in good health. The CDR3 runs from the conserved cysteine through the conserved F or W. A D gene is named only where the DNA matches it firmly. Where a row states a size, it is once, few, many or the class of an expanded clone; other rows omit it.

D gene: .; J gene: TRBJ1-5; clone size: few; V gene: TRBV6-2/TRBV6-3; CDR3 DNA: TGTGCCAGCAGTTACTCGAATCACGGGTTCGGGGATCAGCCCCAGCATTTT; CDR3 protein: CASSYSNHGFGDQPQHF
D gene: .; J gene: TRBJ2-7; clone size: .; V gene: TRBV4-3; CDR3 DNA: TGCGCCAGCAGCCAAGATACCGTCTCCTACGAGCAGTACTTC; CDR3 protein: CASSQDTVSYEQYF
D gene: .; J gene: TRBJ1-1; clone size: many; V gene: TRBV20-1; CDR3 DNA: TGCAGTGCTAGGACCCCGGCCGCTGAAGCTTTCTTT; CDR3 protein: CSARTPAAEAFF
D gene: TRBD2; J gene: TRBJ2-2; clone size: many; V gene: TRBV12-3/TRBV12-4; CDR3 DNA: TGTGCCAGCAGATCTGAACCGGGACTAGCGGGAGGGCCCCCCGGGGAGCTGTTTTTT; CDR3 protein: CASRSEPGLAGGPPGELFF
D gene: .; J gene: TRBJ2-1; clone size: many; V gene: TRBV29-1; CDR3 DNA: TGCAGCCCCTGCCCCTCCACCCCGACGCCGGGACTGCCTAGGTCCTACAATGAGCAGTTCTTC; CDR3 protein: CSPCPSTPTPGLPRSYNEQFF
D gene: TRBD1; J gene: TRBJ2-3; clone size: many; V gene: TRBV10-3; CDR3 DNA: TGTGCCACACGGGACAGGACCGGCACAGATACGCAGTATTTT; CDR3 protein: CATRDRTGTDTQYF
D gene: .; J gene: TRBJ1-3; clone size: many; V gene: TRBV12-3/TRBV12-4; CDR3 DNA: TGTGCCAGCAGTTTAGAGAGCTCTGGAAACACCATATATTTT; CDR3 protein: CASSLESSGNTIYF
D gene: TRBD1; J gene: TRBJ1-2; clone size: many; V gene: TRBV7-2; CDR3 DNA: TGTGCCAGCAGCGCTGGACAGGGATATGGCTACACCTTC; CDR3 protein: CASSAGQGYGYTF
D gene: TRBD1; J gene: TRBJ2-1; clone size: many; V gene: TRBV9; CDR3 DNA: TGTGCCAGCACCACTGACCCGGGACAGGGCTCCTACAATGAGCAGTTCTTC; CDR3 protein: CASTTDPGQGSYNEQFF
D gene: .; J gene: TRBJ2-1; clone size: many; V gene: TRBV20-1; CDR3 DNA: TGCAGTGCTAGAGGGCCTGGGGGGACGAGTCGCATCAATGAGCAGTTCTTC; CDR3 protein: CSARGPGGTSRINEQFF
D gene: TRBD2; J gene: TRBJ2-3; clone size: many; V gene: TRBV20-1; CDR3 DNA: TGCAGTGCTAGCTTCCCCCGACTAGCGGGAGTGGAAGATACGCAGTATTTT; CDR3 protein: CSASFPRLAGVEDTQYF
D gene: .; J gene: TRBJ2-3; clone size: .; V gene: TRBV4-1; CDR3 DNA: TGCGCCAGCAGCCATACACTCACAGATACTCAGTATTTT; CDR3 protein: CASSHTLTDTQYF
D gene: .; J gene: TRBJ1-1; clone size: many; V gene: TRBV6-5; CDR3 DNA: TGTGCCAGCAGGAGAGACAGTACCAACACTGAAGCTTTCTTT; CDR3 protein: CASRRDSTNTEAFF